Shown below are 6 T cell receptor beta chains from a single sample sequenced in a study of cytomegalovirus exposure and HLA in healthy donors. With 60 Vbeta and 13 Jbeta primers, the PCR was carried out. TCRdb's copy holds only in-frame clones and misses some; the assay was immunoSEQ multiplex PCR. The profile covers approximately 100,000 clones, with over 70% appearing a single time and roughly 4% taken by the ten largest. The sample consisted of PBMCs. These receptor sequences come from a man in his fifties in good health and CMV-seropositive.

The V gene is TRBV28, the J gene TRBJ1-1; possible D gene TRBD1, 5 bases. The germline V gene encodes CDR1 MDHEN and CDR2 SYDVKM. V was shortened by 7 bases and J by 0 bases, with 12 bases between the two germline ends. The CDR3 totals 14 residues. Here the CDR3 reads CASTKTAMNTEAFF. The CDR3 DNA reads as TGTGCCAGCACTAAGACAGCCATGAACACTGAAGCTTTCTTT.

V gene TRBV29-1 combines with J gene TRBJ2-3; 10 nucleotides align to TRBD2. The CDR3 loop spans 14 amino acids. Germline values: CDR1 SQVTM, CDR2 ANQGSEA. The trim removed 6 bases at V and 4 bases at J, leaving 7 bases unmatched. CDR3 amino acids: CSVASGSGADTQYF. CDR3 DNA: TGCAGCGTAGCTAGCGGGAGTGGGGCAGATACGCAGTATTTT.

The chain employs TRBV10-3 and TRBJ2-7; the match to TRBD1 covers 7 bases. Trimming took 6 bases from V and 2 from J; bases not matched to a gene: 7. CDR3 length equals 14 residues. Germline V gene sequence: CDR1 ENHRY, CDR2 SYGVKD. The CDR3 coding sequence is TGTGCCATCAGGGATAGACAGGGTCCCTACGAGCAGTACTTC. Protein sequence: CAIRDRQGPYEQYF.

Note on this clone: Compared with germline, one end of the junction differs, possibly owing to a read error. For the CDR3, the DNA is TGTGCCAGCAGGAGGGACAGAAACCCTAAAGAGGCCCAGTACTTC. The encoded protein is CASRRDRNPKEAQYF. This rearrangement joins TRBV28 to TRBJ2-5; 7 bases fit TRBD1. The CDR3 length is 15 residues. Germline V gene lookup returns CDR1 MDHEN and CDR2 SYDVKM.

The chain combines TRBV29-1 with TRBJ2-2; D may be TRBD2 (6 bases). The CDR3 sequence is 15 residues long. The V end lost 1 base, the J end lost 4 bases, and 13 bases lay between the germline ends. Germline-derived CDR1 and CDR2 are SQVTM and ANQGSEA. CDR3 DNA: TGCAGCGTTGAAGGAGACGGGGGAAGCACCGGGGAGCTGTTTTTT. It yields the protein CSVEGDGGSTGELFF.

This clone has more than one count but fewer than ten. The chain is built from TRBV18 and TRBJ2-7; TRBD2 might be the D (6 bases). Germline assignment: CDR1 KGHSH and CDR2 LQKENI. This CDR3 is built from 12 residues. V shed 3 bases and J shed 7 bases, with 10 bases lying between them. CDR3 sequence: CASSPSEGEQYF. The DNA for the CDR3 is TGTGCCAGCTCACCTTCGGAGGGGGAGCAGTACTTC.